Sequencing of this TCR beta chain was carried out in a study of shared clonotypes between healthy human individuals. J gave up 3 bases and V 2 bases, and 7 bases lay outside the gene matches. CDR1 is MDHEN and CDR2 is SYDVKM in the germline V gene. The CDR3 is 16 amino acids. This table comes from immunoSEQ multiplex PCR, and its TCRdb copy is limited to in-frame clones, with some not included. Of millions of clones in the sample, more than 80% are singletons; the top ten hold under 0.45%. The clonotype was recovered from a man between 18 and 29 years old in good health. Some clones in this sample may be carry-over from other donors' samples. This rearrangement joins TRBV28 to TRBJ2-7; 10 positions match TRBD2. Sequencing was carried out using naive CD4+ T cells from PBMCs. Subset here: CD45RA+ positively selected. The CDR3 region is CASSLLASGGLYEQYF. CDR3 DNA: TGTGCCAGCAGTTTACTAGCTAGCGGGGGCCTCTACGAGCAGTACTTC.